The clone carrying this T cell receptor (beta chain) turned up a few times. Its specificity is not known. Template-switching 5'RACE yielded the TCR cDNA; a universal primer site and UMIs were added in the process. TCRdb ran MiXCR on the 5' RACE reads and lists one entry per CDR3 protein. The sample holds just under 600,000 distinct CDR3 sequences; about 13% are singletons and the top ten take around 15%. V was pared by 3 bases and J by 4 bases, with 4 bases of the junction left unmatched. The CDR3 has 14 amino acids. Germline values: CDR1 SGHKS, CDR2 YYEKEE (reference sequence). The source of the sample is a study of T cells after yellow fever vaccination. Findings and limits, study-wide: Among all clonotypes, a small share was observed in both CD4 and CD8 compartments. Faster peaking, at day 5 versus 15, marked a secondary response that was weaker.

This receptor was identified in a young man who received the YFV17D yellow fever vaccine. The gene calls are TRBV5-5 and TRBJ2-7, with 10 bases identical to TRBD1. The starting material was PBMCs, obtained on the day of the yellow fever booster vaccination. The CDR3 coding sequence is TGTGCCAGCAGCTGGGGACAGGGGTTGTACGAGCAGTACTTC. It specifies CASSWGQGLYEQYF.